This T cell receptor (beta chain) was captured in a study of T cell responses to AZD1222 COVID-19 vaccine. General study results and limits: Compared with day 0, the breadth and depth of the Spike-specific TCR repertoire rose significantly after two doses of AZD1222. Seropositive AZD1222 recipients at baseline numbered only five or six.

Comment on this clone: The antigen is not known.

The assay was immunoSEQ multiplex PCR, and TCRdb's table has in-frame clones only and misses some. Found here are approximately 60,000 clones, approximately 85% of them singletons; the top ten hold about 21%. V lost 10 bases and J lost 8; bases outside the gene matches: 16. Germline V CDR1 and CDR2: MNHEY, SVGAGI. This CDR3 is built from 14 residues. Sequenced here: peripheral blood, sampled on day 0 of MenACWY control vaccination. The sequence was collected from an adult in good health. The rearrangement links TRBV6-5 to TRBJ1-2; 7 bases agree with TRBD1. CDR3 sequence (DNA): TGTGCCACCCCAACCCAGACAGGGCTCCCCGGCTACACCTTC. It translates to CATPTQTGLPGYTF.